The source of this T cell receptor beta chain is a study of spatial heterogeneity in lung cancer. Study-level points and caveats: One measure, the expanded intratumoral alpha and beta TCR count, tracked tumor mutation counts.

Looked up from germline, CDR1 is ENHRY and CDR2 is SYGVKD. V was cut by 3 bases and J by 7 bases, with 11 bases left in between. The CDR3 runs to 13 residues. One entry per CDR3 protein results from TCRdb running MiXCR on the 5' RACE reads. The sample lists around 100,000 distinct CDR3 sequences; approximately 4% were seen once. This clonotype came up many times. Antigen: not known. As for time point: sample taken at primary tumor resection. The source was lung tumor tissue, collected at surgery. This receptor was obtained from a male donor with early-stage non-small cell lung cancer. This rearrangement joins TRBV10-3 to TRBJ2-3; D is unresolved. The CDR3 protein is CAISDGFTNTQYF. The CDR3 nucleotides read TGTGCCATCAGTGACGGCTTCACCAATACGCAGTATTTT.